The clone carrying this T cell receptor (beta chain) turned up a few times. Germline V gene sequence: CDR1 MGHRA, CDR2 YSYEKL. This CDR3 contains 15 residues. Trimming cost V 5 bases and J 5 bases; bases outside gene matches: 9. RNA transcripts were the template for amplifying TCR beta CDR3 regions. RT-PCR in the first round (using the HTBI primer set) targeted the TCR CDR3. TCRdb independently ran MiXCR on the multiplex PCR reads; one entry per CDR3 protein. The sample holds around 720,000 distinct CDR3 sequences; under 45% are singletons and the top ten take around 32%. The data originate from a study of T cells in Graves' hyperthyroidism and ophthalmopathy.

This receptor was identified in a woman between 35 and 50 years old with Graves' hyperthyroidism. Specimen: blood. The J gene is TRBJ2-5, the V gene TRBV4-1; 9 bases fit TRBD1. CDR3: CASSAPGQGGETQYF. The CDR3 DNA follows: TGCGCCAGCAGCGCTCCGGGACAGGGAGGGGAGACCCAGTACTTC.